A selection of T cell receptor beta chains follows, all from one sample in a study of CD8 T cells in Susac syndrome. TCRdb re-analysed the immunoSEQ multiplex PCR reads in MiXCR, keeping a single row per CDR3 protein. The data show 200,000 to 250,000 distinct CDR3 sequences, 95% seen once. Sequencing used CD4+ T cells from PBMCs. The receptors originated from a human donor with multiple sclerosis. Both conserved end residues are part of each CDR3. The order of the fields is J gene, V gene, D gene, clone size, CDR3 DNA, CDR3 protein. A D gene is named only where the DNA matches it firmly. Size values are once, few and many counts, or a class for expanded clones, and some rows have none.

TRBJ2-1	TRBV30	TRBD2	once	TGTGCCTGGAGTAGGTTGCTTACCGGGACTAGCGGGGGTAATGAGCAGTTCTTC	CAWSRLLTGTSGGNEQFF
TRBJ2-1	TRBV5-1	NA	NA	TGCGCCAGCAGCAGGGCCGGACAGGAGGGGTACAATGAGCAGTTCTTC	CASSRAGQEGYNEQFF
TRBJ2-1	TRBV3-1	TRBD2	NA	TGTGCCAGCAGCCTCAATAGCGGGGCGACGAATGAGCAGTTCTTC	CASSLNSGATNEQFF
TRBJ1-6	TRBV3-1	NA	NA	TGTGCCAGCAGCCAATCGGAGAGCTCCTATAATTCACCCCTCCACTTT	CASSQSESSYNSPLHF
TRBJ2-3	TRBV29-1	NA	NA	TGCAGCGTGCAGAGGGATTCCCGGCCCGCAGATACGCAGTATTTT	CSVQRDSRPADTQYF
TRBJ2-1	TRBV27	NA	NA	TGTGCCAGCAGTTGGCGGGGCTCCTACAATGAGCAGTTCTTC	CASSWRGSYNEQFF
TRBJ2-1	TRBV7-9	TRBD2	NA	TGTGCCAGCAGCTATGGGACTAGCGGTTACAATGAGCAGTTCTTC	CASSYGTSGYNEQFF
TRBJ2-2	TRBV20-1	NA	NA	TGCAGTGCTAGAGACCCGGCGTCCTACAAGAACACCGGGGAGCTGTTTTTT	CSARDPASYKNTGELFF
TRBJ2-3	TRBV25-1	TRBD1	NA	TGTGCCAGCAGTGCCCTAGGGACAGGGTGGGGCACAGATACGCAGTATTTT	CASSALGTGWGTDTQYF
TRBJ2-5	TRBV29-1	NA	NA	TGCAGCGTTGCAGGGCCCGGAGAGGAGACCCAGTACTTC	CSVAGPGEETQYF
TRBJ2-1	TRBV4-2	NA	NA	TGTGCCAGCAGCCAAATAGAAAAGGGTTTTGGGGAGCAGTTCTTC	CASSQIEKGFGEQFF
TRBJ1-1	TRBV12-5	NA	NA	TGTGCTAGTGGTTTGGTATCAAAACAGACTCCTATGAACACTGAAGCTTTCTTT	CASGLVSKQTPMNTEAFF
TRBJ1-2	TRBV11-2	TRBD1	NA	TGTGCCAGCAGCTCCTTACAGGGGGCGCTTCATGGCTACACCTTC	CASSSLQGALHGYTF
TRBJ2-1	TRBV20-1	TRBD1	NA	TGCAGTGCTAGGGCGCCGACAGGGCTAAACAATGAGCAGTTCTTC	CSARAPTGLNNEQFF
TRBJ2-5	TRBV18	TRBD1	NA	TGTGCCAGCTCACTCCCCGGGACAGGGTATGAGACCCAGTACTTC	CASSLPGTGYETQYF
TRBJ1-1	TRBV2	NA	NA	TGTGCCAGCAGTGAAGCTGAACGGCCGGCTGAAGCTTTCTTT	CASSEAERPAEAFF
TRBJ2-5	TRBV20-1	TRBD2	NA	TGCAGTGCTACGCCCGGACTAGCGGGGGGGCAGGGGACCCAGTACTTC	CSATPGLAGGQGTQYF
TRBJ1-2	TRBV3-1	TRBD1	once	TGTGCCAGCAGCCAAGCAACCTCCGGGACAGCTCGACGTGGCTACACCTTC	CASSQATSGTARRGYTF
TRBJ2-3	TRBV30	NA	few	TGTGCCTGGAACCTCGGACAGTTTGGAGATACGCAGTATTTT	CAWNLGQFGDTQYF
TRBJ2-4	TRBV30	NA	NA	TGTGCCTGGAGCTACAAGGAAAACATTCAGTACTTC	CAWSYKENIQYF
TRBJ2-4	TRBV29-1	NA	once	TGCAGCGTTGCTCGGGGCGTCGCAGGGTGGACGCGGGGCGCCAAAAACATTCAGTACTTC	CSVARGVAGWTRGAKNIQYF
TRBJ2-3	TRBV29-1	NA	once	TGCAGCGTTGAAGCCTGGGGGGGGGCTAGCACAGATACGCAGTATTTT	CSVEAWGGASTDTQYF
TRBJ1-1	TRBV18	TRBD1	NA	TGTGCCAGCTCACCGGGACAGGATTTTGAAGCTTTCTTT	CASSPGQDFEAFF
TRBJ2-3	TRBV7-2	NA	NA	TGTGCCAGCAGCCCCCTAGACGGGGTTACCACAGATACGCAGTATTTT	CASSPLDGVTTDTQYF
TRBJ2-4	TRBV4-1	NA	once	TGCGCCAGCAGCCCGGGACTGGCTTTTAGGGTAGCCAAAAACATTCAGTACTTC	CASSPGLAFRVAKNIQYF
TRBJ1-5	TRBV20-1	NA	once	TGCAGTGCTACCGGGGATAGCAATCAGCCCCAGCATTTT	CSATGDSNQPQHF
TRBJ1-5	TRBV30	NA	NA	TGTGCCTGGAGGGACAGCAGCAATCAGCCCCAGCATTTT	CAWRDSSNQPQHF
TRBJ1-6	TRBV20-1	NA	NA	TGCAGTGCGAAGGTACAGGGCGATTCACCCCTCCACTTT	CSAKVQGDSPLHF
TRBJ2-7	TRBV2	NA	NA	TGTGCCAGCAGCCCAATGGACAGCTACGAGCAGTACTTC	CASSPMDSYEQYF
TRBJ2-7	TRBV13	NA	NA	TGTGCCAGCAGCCCGAGGGGGGGAGGATCCTACGAGCAGTACTTC	CASSPRGGGSYEQYF
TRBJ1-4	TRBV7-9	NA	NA	TGTGCCAGCAGCTTAGTCGGCGGTGAAAAACTGTTTTTT	CASSLVGGEKLFF
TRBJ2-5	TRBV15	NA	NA	TGTGCCACCAGTACCTCAGGGTTACAAGAGACCCAGTACTTC	CATSTSGLQETQYF
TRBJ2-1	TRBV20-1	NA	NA	TGCAGTGCTTGGATAGAGGCGCAGTTCTTC	CSAWIEAQFF
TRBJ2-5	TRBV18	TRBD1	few	TGTGCCAGCTCACCTAGGACAGGGAAGGAGACCCAGTACTTC	CASSPRTGKETQYF
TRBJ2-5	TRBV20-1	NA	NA	TGCAGTGCTAGTGGTCCTTCGCCAGAGACCCAGTACTTC	CSASGPSPETQYF
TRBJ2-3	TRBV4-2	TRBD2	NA	TGTGCCAGCAGCCAAGAGGGAGGACTAGCGGGGGCTACGCAGTATTTT	CASSQEGGLAGATQYF
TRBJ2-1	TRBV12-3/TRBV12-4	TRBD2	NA	TGTGCCAGCAGTTTAGACAGCGGGGGGTACAATGAGCAGTTCTTC	CASSLDSGGYNEQFF
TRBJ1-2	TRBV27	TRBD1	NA	TGTGCCAGCAGTTCCCCCGGGACAGGGGTTTATGGCTACACCTTC	CASSSPGTGVYGYTF
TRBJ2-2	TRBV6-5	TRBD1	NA	TGTGCCAGCAGTTATCCAGGGGGTCCCACCGGGGAGCTGTTTTTT	CASSYPGGPTGELFF
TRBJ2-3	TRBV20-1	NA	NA	TGCAGTGCAGGGACGCAGTATTTT	CSAGTQYF
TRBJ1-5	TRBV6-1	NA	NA	TGTGCCAGCAGTCTCCGGGATATCAATCAGCCCCAGCATTTT	CASSLRDINQPQHF
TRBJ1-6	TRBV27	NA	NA	TGTGCCAGCAGCCCGGGAGGCTCAGGTGCGTCACCCCTCCACTTT	CASSPGGSGASPLHF